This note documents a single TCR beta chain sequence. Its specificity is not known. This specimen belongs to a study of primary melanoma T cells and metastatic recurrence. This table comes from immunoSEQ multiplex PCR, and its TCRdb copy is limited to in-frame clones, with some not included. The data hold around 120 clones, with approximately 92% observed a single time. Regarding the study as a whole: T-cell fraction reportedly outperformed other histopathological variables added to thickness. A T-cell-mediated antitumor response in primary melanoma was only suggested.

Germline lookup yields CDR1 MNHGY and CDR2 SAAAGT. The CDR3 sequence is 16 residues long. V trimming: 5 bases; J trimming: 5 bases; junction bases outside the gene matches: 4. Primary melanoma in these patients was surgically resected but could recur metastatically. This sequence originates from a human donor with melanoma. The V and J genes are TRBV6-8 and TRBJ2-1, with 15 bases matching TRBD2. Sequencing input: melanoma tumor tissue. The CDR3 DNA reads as TGTGCCAGCAGTGGGACTAGCGGGGGGAGGGACAATGAGCAGTTCTTC. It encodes CASSGTSGGRDNEQFF.